Below, 13 T cell receptor beta chains from the same sample are listed, as sequenced in a study of T cell repertoires in cytomegalovirus infection. Antigen specificity for these receptors is unknown. TCRdb re-analysed the reads in MiXCR, keeping a single row per CDR3 protein. The sample holds 400,000 to 600,000 distinct CDR3 sequences, more than 40% seen once. The sample was cultured PBMCs, taken from culture after CMV antigen stimulation. The receptors originated from a human donor in good health (CMV status not recorded). Some clones in this sample may be carry-over from other donors' samples.

As to this clonotype: One end of the junction is discordant with germline, which a read error may explain. The V and J genes are TRBV11-2 and TRBJ2-1; D remains unclear. Germline loops: CDR1 SGHAT, CDR2 FQNNGV. This CDR3 comprises 13 residues. CDR3 DNA: TGTGCCAGCAGCTCGCCCTCCCGTAATGAGCAGTTATTC. The encoded protein is CASSSPSRNEQLF. The complete variable domain, with remaining parts taken from reference TRBV11-2 and TRBJ2-1, reads EAGVAQSPRYKIIEKRQSVAFWCNPISGHATLYWYQQILGQGPKLLIQFQNNGVVDDSQLPKDRFSAERLKGVDSTLKIQPAKLEDSAVYLCASSSPSRNEQLFGPGTRLTVL.

This sequence joins TRBV6-2 or TRBV6-3 and TRBJ2-1, with 7 bases that match TRBD2. The CDR3 is made up of 16 amino acids. The V gene end was trimmed by 6 bases and the J gene end by 4 bases; junction bases not matched to a gene: 12. CDR1 and CDR2 from the germline V gene are MNHEY and SVGEGT. CDR3 protein: CASRPPGLAVYNEQFF. CDR3 bases: TGTGCCAGCAGACCCCCCGGGCTAGCGGTTTACAATGAGCAGTTCTTC.

The V gene is TRBV20-1, the J gene TRBJ1-5; the D is unclear. Deletions cut 1 base from V and 5 bases from J, with 6 bases between. From germline, CDR1 is DFQATT and CDR2 SNEGSKA (reference sequence). CDR3 length equals 12 residues. The DNA of the CDR3 is TGCAGTGCTAGAGTGGGTGATCAGCCCCAGCATTTT. This translates into CSARVGDQPQHF.

V and J are TRBV28 and TRBJ2-7; D may correspond to TRBD1 or TRBD2 (6 bases each). Trimming took 3 bases from V and 0 from J, leaving 15 bases between them. From germline, CDR1 is MDHEN and CDR2 SYDVKM. The CDR3 runs 16 residues. CDR3: CASSFQVQGGSYEQYF. The CDR3 coding sequence is TGTGCCAGCAGTTTCCAGGTACAGGGAGGCTCCTACGAGCAGTACTTC.

This clonotype was recorded a few times. The CDR3 is CASSPGPGQTYEQYF. The CDR3 DNA sequence: TGTGCCAGCAGTCCAGGTCCGGGACAGACCTACGAGCAGTACTTC. The gene calls are TRBV6-1 and TRBJ2-7; 7 bases map to TRBD1. V gave up 5 bases and J gave up 2 bases; unmatched junction bases: 9. The length of the CDR3 is 15 residues. CDR1 is MNHNS, CDR2 SASEGT, per germline.

This clonotype was counted many times. The V and J genes are TRBV7-2 and TRBJ2-3, with 10 bases that match TRBD2. With 3 bases clipped from V and 2 bases from J, the junction kept 2 bases outside the gene matches. This CDR3 is built from 15 residues. CDR1 and CDR2 (germline): SGHTA, FQGNSA. CDR3 in amino acids: CASSFSGGYTDTQYF. The CDR3 nucleotides are TGTGCCAGCAGCTTTAGCGGGGGGTACACAGATACGCAGTATTTT.

J is TRBJ1-1 and V is TRBV12-3 or TRBV12-4; D gene unclear. Trimming shortened V by 5 bases and J by 4 bases, and 17 bases separated the two germline ends. There are 15 residues in the CDR3. CDR3 sequence reads: CASSPDPEYGTEAFF. CDR3 DNA: TGTGCCAGCAGTCCCGATCCGGAGTACGGCACTGAAGCTTTCTTT.

This chain links TRBV6-2 or TRBV6-3 with TRBJ1-5; 7 bases match TRBD1. The V gene's germline CDR1 is MNHEY and CDR2 SVGEGT. The CDR3 extends over 14 amino acids. After removal of 6 bases from V and 6 bases from J, the junction contained 8 bases not matched to a gene. The CDR3 region has the DNA TGTGCCAGCAGCCCTACCCAGGGGGTTCAGCCCCAGCATTTT. Translating it yields CASSPTQGVQPQHF.

This clonotype occurred a few times. The chain carries TRBV27 and TRBJ2-1; D might be TRBD2 (5 bases). Germline V gene lookup returns CDR1 MNHEY and CDR2 SMNVEV (reference sequence). This CDR3 has 13 amino acids. The V end was cut by 8 bases, the J end by 3 bases, with 11 bases between. CDR3 DNA sequence: TGTGCCAGCGGACTGAACTTCTACAATGAGCAGTTCTTC. Translating gives CASGLNFYNEQFF.

The gene calls are TRBV28 and TRBJ2-7; no definite D call. The CDR3 length is 14 residues. Trimming removed 3 bases from V and 0 bases from J, with 9 bases in between. Germline assignment: CDR1 MDHEN and CDR2 SYDVKM. CDR3 sequence (DNA): TGTGCCAGCAGTTTCCCCGGCGGCTCCTACGAGCAGTACTTC. This translates into CASSFPGGSYEQYF.

This clonotype has only a few counts. V is TRBV28 and J is TRBJ1-2; D might be TRBD1 (5 bases). The CDR3 extends over 13 amino acids. CDR1 and CDR2 from the germline V gene are MDHEN and SYDVKM. Trimming removed 6 bases at V and 4 bases at J, with 12 bases between. The CDR3 spells CASSHQGSYGYTF. The CDR3 DNA sequence: TGTGCCAGCAGCCATCAGGGTAGCTATGGCTACACCTTC.

The CDR3 reads CASSLRGGGYEQYF. CDR3 nucleotides: TGTGCCAGCAGCTTAAGAGGGGGCGGTTACGAGCAGTACTTC. This sequence joins TRBV7-2 and TRBJ2-7, with 7 bases that match TRBD1. The V segment lost 2 bases and the J segment 4 bases; nucleotides outside the gene matches: 5. Germline CDR1 reads SGHTA; CDR2 reads FQGNSA. This CDR3 has 14 residues.

The chain has TRBV10-3 and TRBJ2-7, with no clear D. Germline values: CDR1 ENHRY, CDR2 SYGVKD. The CDR3 runs to 15 residues. V shed 0 bases and J shed 4 bases, with 13 bases lying between them. The CDR3 protein is CAISESVVLVYEQYF. The CDR3 DNA is TGTGCCATCAGTGAGTCAGTCGTTTTGGTTTACGAGCAGTACTTC.